These 3 T cell receptor beta chains share one sample of origin, sequenced in a study of T cells in localized non-small cell lung cancer. Here immunoSEQ multiplex PCR was the method, and the copy in TCRdb shows in-frame clones only, minus some. The sample records about 40,000 clones, approximately 83% being singletons. Sequences were derived from peripheral blood, sampled before any cancer treatment. The receptor set was obtained from a man aged 35 to 69 with stage I lung adenocarcinoma.

The gene calls are TRBV7-2 and TRBJ1-4; possibly TRBD1 for D (6 bases). The germline V gene has CDR1 SGHTA and CDR2 FQGNSA. Trimming removed 5 bases at V and 5 bases at J, with 15 bases between. The CDR3 sequence is 15 residues long. The CDR3 DNA reads TGTGCCAGCAGCCCTGGACAGCCAGGAAATGAAAAACTGTTTTTT. Protein sequence: CASSPGQPGNEKLFF.

The gene calls are TRBV7-9 and TRBJ1-4; weak D call: TRBD1 (6 bases). The CDR3 extends over 15 amino acids. In germline, CDR1 is SEHNR, CDR2 FQNEAQ (reference sequence). V lost 5 bases to trimming and J lost 2 bases, with 12 bases between them. This CDR3 reads CASSPGGTTNEKLFF. The CDR3 DNA is TGTGCCAGCAGCCCCGGGGGCACGACTAATGAAAAACTGTTTTTT.

There are a few counts of this clone. This rearrangement joins TRBV14 to TRBJ2-2; TRBD2 agrees at 11 bases. CDR3 length: 16 amino acids. Germline V gene sequence: CDR1 SGHDN, CDR2 FVKESK. J gave up 5 bases and V 4 bases, and 6 bases lay outside the gene matches. CDR3 bases: TGTGCCAGCAGCCGTACTAGCGGGAGCCTGACCGGGGAGCTGTTTTTT. It translates to CASSRTSGSLTGELFF.